This entry describes one T cell receptor beta chain. Its antigen is not identified. The data derive from a study of neoadjuvant nivolumab and ipilimumab in lung cancer. Looking at the study overall: Patients got nivolumab 3 mg/kg on days 1, 15 and 29; combination added ipilimumab 1 mg/kg day 1.

Sequencing was performed with immunoSEQ multiplex PCR; in TCRdb, only in-frame clones are kept and a portion is missing. The sample has tens of thousands of clones, about 89% seen once; the top ten hold under 4.5%. The CDR3 is 15 residues long. Study-level results: Only two of four nivolumab-treated tumors gained richness and clonality by surgery. TCR clonality did not significantly correlate with pathologic tumor regression. Compared with tumor-adjacent uninvolved lung, resected tumors showed greater richness and clonality.

The chain carries TRBV1 and TRBJ2-3. TRBV1 is shown as a pseudogene. This TCR was recovered from an adult with non-small cell lung cancer. Some clones in this sample may be carry-over from other donors' samples. The input for sequencing was blood, taken before neoadjuvant nivolumab, alone or with ipilimumab. CDR3 sequence: CTSSPLGEDTDTQYF. The DNA for the CDR3 is TGCACCAGCAGCCCCCTCGGCGAAGACACAGATACGCAGTATTTT.